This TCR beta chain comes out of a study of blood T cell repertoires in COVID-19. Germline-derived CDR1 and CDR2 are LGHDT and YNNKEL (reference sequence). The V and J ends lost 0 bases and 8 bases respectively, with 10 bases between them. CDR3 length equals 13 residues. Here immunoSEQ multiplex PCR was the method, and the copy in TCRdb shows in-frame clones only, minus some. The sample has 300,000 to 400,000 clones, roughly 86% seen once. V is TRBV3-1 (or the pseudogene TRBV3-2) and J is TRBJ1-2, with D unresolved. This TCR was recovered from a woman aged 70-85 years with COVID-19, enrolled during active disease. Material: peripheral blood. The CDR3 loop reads CASSQEGREGYTF. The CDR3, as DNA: TGTGCCAGCAGCCAAGAGGGGAGGGAGGGCTACACCTTC.